This record concerns one TCR beta chain sequence. In the authors' methods: Nucleated cell counts were estimated from reference gene primer amplification. Sequencing was performed with immunoSEQ multiplex PCR; in TCRdb, only in-frame clones are kept and a portion is missing. That table furnishes V, J and clone size, whereas the DNA furnished D and trimming. The sample consists of roughly 480,000 clones, roughly nine tenths of them appearing once. This sample is part of a study of blood T cell repertoires in COVID-19. Study background: The cDNA or gDNA used as material had been derived from T cells, B-cell-depleted T cells, or PBMCs.

The TCR was taken from a man aged 18-30 years with COVID-19, enrolled during active disease. Sequencing was carried out using peripheral blood.

In DNA form, the CDR3 reads TGTGCCAGCAGCTCCGACAAGCACAATGAGCAGTTCTTC. It translates to CASSSDKHNEQFF. The J gene is TRBJ2-1, the V gene TRBV7-6; the D is unclear. This CDR3 comprises 13 residues. V lost 4 bases and J 5 bases, leaving 9 bases between the germline ends. The germline CDR1 and CDR2 sequences are SGHVS and FNYEAQ.